One sample yielded the 21 T cell receptor beta chains listed below, sequenced in a study of blood T cell repertoires in COVID-19. TCRdb keeps only in-frame clones here, not all; method: immunoSEQ multiplex PCR. The sample holds about 210,000 clones, about 83% seen once. The specimen sequenced was peripheral blood. The receptor source for this set is a woman between 50 and 59 years old with active or convalescent COVID-19.

The chain uses TRBV3-1 (or the pseudogene TRBV3-2) and TRBJ1-1; 7 bases line up with TRBD1. Germline V CDR1 and CDR2: LGHDT, YNNKEL (reference sequence). The CDR3 is 14 amino acids. V was pared by 4 bases and J by 6 bases, with 8 bases of the junction left unmatched. The CDR3: CASSLRGRGPEAFF. The CDR3 DNA reads TGTGCCAGCAGCCTAAGGGGGCGCGGTCCTGAAGCTTTCTTT.

About this clone: The identical CDR3 is also encoded by other nucleotide sequences in the sample. This chain connects TRBV5-1 to TRBJ2-4, with D tentatively TRBD2 (7 bases). The CDR3 has 14 residues. Deletions cut 4 bases from V and 9 bases from J, with 17 bases between. The V gene's germline CDR1 is SGHRS and CDR2 YFSETQ. The CDR3: CASSAQGGGGIQYF. In nucleotides, the CDR3 is TGCGCCAGCAGCGCACAGGGAGGGGGGGGCATTCAGTACTTC.

In regard to this clone: Other DNA sequences in the same sample also yield this CDR3. The genes are TRBV7-9 and TRBJ1-5, with no clear D. The CDR3 sequence is 13 residues long. Trimming left V 4 bases short and J 4 bases short, with 8 bases between. Germline V gene data show CDR1 as SEHNR and CDR2 as FQNEAQ (reference sequence). CDR3 loop: CASSSEGNQPQHF. CDR3 bases: TGTGCCAGCAGCTCTGAGGGAAATCAGCCCCAGCATTTT.

The rearrangement uses TRBV6-6 and TRBJ1-4; D possibly corresponds to TRBD1 (6 bases). V lost 1 base and J 8 bases, leaving 11 bases between the germline ends. The germline V gene encodes CDR1 MNHNY and CDR2 SVGAGI (reference sequence). The CDR3 is 14 amino acids. The CDR3 loop is CASSYYGGMEKLFF. In nucleotides, the CDR3 is TGTGCCAGCAGTTACTATGGGGGCATGGAAAAACTGTTTTTT.

The gene calls are TRBV3-1 (or the pseudogene TRBV3-2) and TRBJ2-2, with 14 bases aligning to TRBD2. The CDR3 runs 18 residues. J gave up 2 bases and V 4 bases, and 6 bases lay outside the gene matches. The germline CDR1 and CDR2 sequences are LGHDT and YNNKEL (reference sequence). CDR3 residues: CASSRTSGGPSNTGELFF. CDR3 sequence (DNA): TGTGCCAGCAGCCGGACTAGCGGGGGGCCCTCTAACACCGGGGAGCTGTTTTTT.

The chain combines TRBV30 with TRBJ1-2, with 7 nucleotides matching TRBD1. CDR1 and CDR2 (germline): GTSNPN, SVGIG (reference sequence). J lost 7 bases, V lost 7 bases, and 12 bases had no gene match. The length of the CDR3 is 13 residues. The CDR3 here is CASYLKGGGGYTF. The DNA for the CDR3 is TGTGCCTCCTATCTAAAAGGGGGCGGTGGCTACACCTTC.

V and J are TRBV7-6 and TRBJ1-1; D not certain. Germline assignment: CDR1 SGHVS and CDR2 FNYEAQ. The CDR3 loop spans 15 amino acids. Trimming shortened V by 1 base and J by 0 bases, and 9 bases separated the two germline ends. The chain's CDR3 is CASSLVANMNTEAFF. CDR3 nucleotides: TGTGCCAGCAGCTTAGTCGCCAACATGAACACTGAAGCTTTCTTT.

This clone was recorded only once. This chain connects TRBV5-1 to TRBJ1-6; the D gene is possibly TRBD1 (6 bases). The CDR3 is 15 amino acids. The germline V and J ends were trimmed by 2 bases and 7 bases, with 13 bases remaining between them. The germline gives CDR1 SGHRS, CDR2 YFSETQ. The CDR3 sequence: CASSLPDRNNSPLHF. DNA for the CDR3: TGCGCCAGCAGCTTACCTGACAGGAACAATTCACCCCTCCACTTT.

The chain uses TRBV6-5 and TRBJ1-3; weak D call: TRBD1 (6 bases). V lost 4 bases, J lost 4 bases, and 11 bases lay in between. This CDR3 has 14 residues. Germline V gene sequence: CDR1 MNHEY, CDR2 SVGAGI. DNA for the CDR3: TGTGCCAGCAGTTCGGCAGGGGTAGGAAACACCATATATTTT. Encoded protein: CASSSAGVGNTIYF.

J is TRBJ1-6 and V is TRBV18; D is unclear. This CDR3 comprises 15 residues. Germline CDR1 KGHSH, CDR2 LQKENI. V lost 2 bases and J lost 3, with 8 bases in between. DNA for the CDR3: TGTGCCAGCTCACCAAGTCGGTTCTATAATTCACCCCTCCACTTT. Translation gives CASSPSRFYNSPLHF.

V and J are TRBV7-9 and TRBJ2-2; 7 nucleotides match TRBD1. The germline CDR1 and CDR2 sequences are SEHNR and FQNEAQ (reference sequence). This CDR3 is 15 amino acids long. Trimming cost V 4 bases and J 4 bases; bases outside gene matches: 6. The CDR3 loop reads CASSSNRGGTGELFF. In DNA, the CDR3 is TGTGCCAGCAGCTCTAACAGGGGTGGCACCGGGGAGCTGTTTTTT.

V usage is TRBV19 and J usage is TRBJ1-2, with D unresolved. In germline, CDR1 is LNHDA, CDR2 SQIVND (reference sequence). Deletions cut 6 bases from V and 3 bases from J, with 20 bases between. The CDR3 spans 16 residues. The CDR3 is CASRRVPSGWDYGYTF. CDR3 sequence (DNA): TGTGCCAGTAGGAGGGTTCCGTCGGGATGGGACTATGGCTACACCTTC. Using reference TRBV19 and TRBJ1-2 for the parts outside the CDR3, the full variable domain is DGGITQSPKYLFRKEGQNVTLSCEQNLNHDAMYWYRQDPGQGLRLIYYSQIVNDFQKGDIAEGYSVSREKKESFPLTVTSAQKNPTAFYLCASRRVPSGWDYGYTFGSGTRLTVV.

CDR3 DNA sequence: TGCGCCAGCAGCCAAGGACAGGGAAGTGTGCAGCCCCAGCATTTT. It specifies CASSQGQGSVQPQHF. The chain is built from TRBV4-1 and TRBJ1-5, with TRBD1 matching 7 bases. The V and J ends lost 1 base and 7 bases, in that order; junction bases with no gene match: 7. Germline-derived CDR1 and CDR2 are MGHRA and YSYEKL. The CDR3 has 15 residues.

This chain connects TRBV5-1 to TRBJ2-1; 9 bases line up with TRBD2. The V gene's germline CDR1 is SGHRS and CDR2 YFSETQ. The CDR3 loop spans 15 amino acids. J gave up 7 bases and V 2 bases, and 7 bases lay outside the gene matches. DNA for the CDR3: TGCGCCAGCAGCTTCCTGCGGGAGGGCGGGAATGAGCAGTTCTTC. It yields the protein CASSFLREGGNEQFF.

On this clone: The same CDR3 can be traced to other DNA sequences in this sample. The chain has TRBV5-1 and TRBJ1-2, with 8 bases identical to TRBD1. The V gene's germline CDR1 is SGHRS and CDR2 YFSETQ. J lost 2 bases, V lost 4 bases, and 4 bases had no gene match. The CDR3 spans 14 residues. This chain's CDR3 is CASSLGQGNYGYTF. CDR3 DNA: TGCGCCAGCAGCCTAGGACAGGGAAACTATGGCTACACCTTC.

The chain carries TRBV19 and TRBJ2-5; TRBD1 agrees at 8 bases. The CDR3 is 16 residues long. The V gene's germline CDR1 is LNHDA and CDR2 SQIVND (reference sequence). With V trimmed by 3 bases and J by 1 base, 7 bases remained unmatched. Here the CDR3 reads CASSIKSTGGQETQYF. The DNA for the CDR3 is TGTGCCAGTAGTATTAAGTCAACAGGGGGCCAAGAGACCCAGTACTTC.

The chain recombines TRBV19 with TRBJ2-2, with a tentative D call TRBD2 (5 bases). This CDR3 has 17 residues. The germline V and J ends were trimmed by 3 bases and 4 bases, with 18 bases remaining between them. Germline CDR1 and CDR2: LNHDA and SQIVND (reference sequence). CDR3 protein: CASSIEVRTAGTGELFF. DNA of the CDR3: TGTGCCAGTAGTATCGAGGTTCGGACCGCGGGCACCGGGGAGCTGTTTTTT.

The J gene is TRBJ1-5, the V gene TRBV3-1 (or the pseudogene TRBV3-2); TRBD1 aligns across 12 bases. Germline V gene sequence: CDR1 LGHDT, CDR2 YNNKEL (reference sequence). The CDR3 has 14 residues. Trimming took 4 bases from V and 7 from J; bases not matched to a gene: 2. CDR3 loop: CASSLGTGGQPQHF. The DNA of the CDR3 is TGTGCCAGCAGCCTCGGGACAGGGGGCCAGCCCCAGCATTTT.

The J gene is TRBJ1-1, the V gene TRBV10-3; no clear D. There are 15 residues in the CDR3. CDR1 is ENHRY and CDR2 is SYGVKD in the germline V gene. V was shortened by 2 bases and J by 3 bases, with 13 bases between the two germline ends. This chain's CDR3 is CAISEGLDLYTEAFF. DNA for the CDR3: TGTGCCATCAGTGAGGGACTGGACCTCTACACTGAAGCTTTCTTT.

This rearrangement joins TRBV6-1 to TRBJ2-1, with TRBD2 as a possible D gene (6 bases). CDR1 is MNHNS, CDR2 SASEGT, per germline. There are 14 residues in the CDR3. V was cut by 2 bases and J by 4 bases, with 9 bases left in between. CDR3 in DNA: TGTGCCAGCAGTGAATCCGGGGGATACAATGAGCAGTTCTTC. Protein sequence: CASSESGGYNEQFF.

The rearrangement uses TRBV28 and TRBJ2-6; TRBD1 matches 7 bases. The CDR3 runs to 16 residues. The junction had 6 bases not matched to a gene; V was cut back by 6 bases and J by 1 base. Germline V gene sequence: CDR1 MDHEN, CDR2 SYDVKM. The CDR3: CASSLNRGSGANVLTF. CDR3 bases: TGTGCCAGCAGCCTGAACAGGGGATCTGGGGCCAACGTCCTGACTTTC. The full variable domain, rest sourced from reference TRBV28 and TRBJ2-6, is DVKVTQSSRYLVKRTGEKVFLECVQDMDHENMFWYRQDPGLGLRLIYFSYDVKMKEKGDIPEGYSVSREKKERFSLILESASTNQTSMYLCASSLNRGSGANVLTFGAGSRLTVL.